Listed below are T cell receptor beta chains from one sample, sequenced in a study of blood T cell repertoires in COVID-19. TCRdb keeps only in-frame clones here, not all; method: immunoSEQ multiplex PCR. The data hold more than 100,000 clones, with 84% observed a single time. The source material was PBMCs or T cells enriched from blood (not recorded which). Receptors were obtained from a middle-aged man with acute COVID-19. Each CDR3 is given without its conserved first and last residue. Fields, in order: CDR3 length, J gene, V gene, CDR3 protein.

CDR3 length: 13; J gene: TRBJ1-4; V gene: TRBV5-1; CDR3 protein: ASSLVGQLNEKLF
CDR3 length: 12; J gene: TRBJ2-2; V gene: TRBV5-1; CDR3 protein: ASGSRLGNGELF
CDR3 length: 16; J gene: TRBJ1-2; V gene: TRBV4-2; CDR3 protein: ASSQDLRIEGVGYGYT
CDR3 length: 11; J gene: TRBJ2-3; V gene: TRBV3-1/TRBV3-2; CDR3 protein: ASSQGLTDTQY
CDR3 length: 13; J gene: TRBJ2-3; V gene: TRBV9; CDR3 protein: ASSPRDLFTDTQY
CDR3 length: 11; J gene: TRBJ2-7; V gene: TRBV28; CDR3 protein: ASTSTPRNEQY
CDR3 length: 16; J gene: TRBJ2-5; V gene: TRBV18; CDR3 protein: ASSPPGLAGGLQETQY
CDR3 length: 12; J gene: TRBJ2-7; V gene: TRBV5-1; CDR3 protein: ASRLTNGGYEQY
CDR3 length: 11; J gene: TRBJ1-1; V gene: TRBV18; CDR3 protein: ASSPPQEGMAF
CDR3 length: 13; J gene: TRBJ2-2; V gene: TRBV5-1; CDR3 protein: ASAPRTGDTGELF
CDR3 length: 16; J gene: TRBJ2-4; V gene: TRBV14; CDR3 protein: ASSRNQGFGTSKNIQY
CDR3 length: 12; J gene: TRBJ2-1; V gene: TRBV3-1/TRBV3-2; CDR3 protein: ASSQVSGRDEQF
CDR3 length: 13; J gene: TRBJ2-7; V gene: TRBV5-1; CDR3 protein: ASSFTSGSSYEQY
CDR3 length: 11; J gene: TRBJ1-6; V gene: TRBV20-1; CDR3 protein: SASYSGLSPLH
CDR3 length: 11; J gene: TRBJ2-1; V gene: TRBV5-1; CDR3 protein: ASSAGLQSEQF
CDR3 length: 15; J gene: TRBJ1-1; V gene: TRBV5-6; CDR3 protein: ASSRITGVSKNTEAF
CDR3 length: 14; J gene: TRBJ1-5; V gene: TRBV5-5; CDR3 protein: ASSLDGAYSNQPQH
CDR3 length: 15; J gene: TRBJ2-1; V gene: TRBV18; CDR3 protein: ASSPPISGGFYNEQF
CDR3 length: 14; J gene: TRBJ2-2; V gene: TRBV24-1; CDR3 protein: ATSDSGTGNTGELF
CDR3 length: 14; J gene: TRBJ2-2; V gene: TRBV10-3; CDR3 protein: AISEGNGVYTGELF
CDR3 length: 11; J gene: TRBJ1-5; V gene: TRBV25-1; CDR3 protein: ASSGAGNQPQH
CDR3 length: 14; J gene: TRBJ1-1; V gene: TRBV27; CDR3 protein: ASSHRGGLMNTEAF
CDR3 length: 12; J gene: TRBJ1-1; V gene: TRBV25-1; CDR3 protein: ASSPYGGARVAF
CDR3 length: 12; J gene: TRBJ1-2; V gene: TRBV6-5; CDR3 protein: ASGHRGRNYGYT
CDR3 length: 14; J gene: TRBJ1-4; V gene: TRBV29-1; CDR3 protein: SVGQGGFIEKEKLF
CDR3 length: 14; J gene: TRBJ1-5; V gene: TRBV5-6; CDR3 protein: ASSTSTGKMDQPQH
CDR3 length: 11; J gene: TRBJ2-3; V gene: TRBV27; CDR3 protein: ASLREGTDTQY
CDR3 length: 14; J gene: TRBJ2-3; V gene: TRBV15; CDR3 protein: ATSRGLAGISDTQY
CDR3 length: 12; J gene: TRBJ1-1; V gene: TRBV7-2; CDR3 protein: ASSFDSANTEAF
CDR3 length: 12; J gene: TRBJ2-7; V gene: TRBV14; CDR3 protein: ASSQLGSSYEQY
CDR3 length: 15; J gene: TRBJ2-3; V gene: TRBV6-1; CDR3 protein: ASSEYASGGSTDTQY
CDR3 length: 13; J gene: TRBJ2-7; V gene: TRBV6-5; CDR3 protein: ASSEITGGSYEQY